This T cell receptor (beta chain) was recovered during a study of regulatory T cells in long-lasting Graves disease. Described time point: newly diagnosed GD, antithyroid drugs for less than 3 months. RNA extracted from PBMCs served as the sequencing template. Trimming at V came to 2 bases and at J to 2 bases, leaving 8 bases not matched to a gene. Germline V gives CDR1 SNHLY, CDR2 FYNNEI. There are 17 residues in the CDR3. Sequencing libraries for TCR beta were prepared with iRepertoire HTBI primers and Arm-PCR of CDR3 regions. TCRdb fed the multiplex PCR reads into MiXCR, producing one record per CDR3 protein. The sample carries 360,000 or so distinct CDR3 sequences, approximately 10% recorded once. The sample holds a few counts of this clonotype. The same specimen was also included in a second study, on T cells in Graves' hyperthyroidism and ophthalmopathy.

The specimen was peripheral blood mononuclear cells (PBMCs), collected at new diagnosis, from a patient treated with antithyroid drugs. The sequence derives from a woman between 18 and 29 years old with Graves disease. This chain connects TRBV2 to TRBJ2-1; 8 positions match TRBD2. CDR3 region: CASSEHGLAGTYNEQFF. The DNA of the CDR3 is TGTGCCAGCAGTGAACACGGGCTAGCGGGTACCTACAATGAGCAGTTCTTC.